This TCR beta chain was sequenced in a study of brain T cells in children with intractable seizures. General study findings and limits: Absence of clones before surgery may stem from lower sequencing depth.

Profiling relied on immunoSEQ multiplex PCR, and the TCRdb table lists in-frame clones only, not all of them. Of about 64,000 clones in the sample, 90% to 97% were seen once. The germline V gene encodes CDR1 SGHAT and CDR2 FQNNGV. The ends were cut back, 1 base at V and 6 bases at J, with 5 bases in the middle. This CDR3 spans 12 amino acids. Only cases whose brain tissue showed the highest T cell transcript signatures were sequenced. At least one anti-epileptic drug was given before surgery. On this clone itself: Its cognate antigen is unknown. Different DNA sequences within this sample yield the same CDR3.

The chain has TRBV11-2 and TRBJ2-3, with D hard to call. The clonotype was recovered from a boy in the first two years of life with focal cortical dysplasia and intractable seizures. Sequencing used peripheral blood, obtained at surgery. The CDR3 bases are TGTGCCAGCAGCTTAGGTCCCGATACGCAGTATTTT. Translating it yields CASSLGPDTQYF. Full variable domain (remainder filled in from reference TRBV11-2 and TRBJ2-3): EAGVAQSPRYKIIEKRQSVAFWCNPISGHATLYWYQQILGQGPKLLIQFQNNGVVDDSQLPKDRFSAERLKGVDSTLKIQPAKLEDSAVYLCASSLGPDTQYFGPGTRLTVL.